These 29 T cell receptor beta chains share one sample of origin, sequenced in a study of T cell responses to AZD1222 COVID-19 vaccine. Produced via immunoSEQ multiplex PCR; TCRdb's table is partial and in-frame only. There are approximately 150,000 clones in the sample; over 75% occur only once, and roughly 3.2% lies in the top ten. The sequencing here drew on peripheral blood, taken 28 days after the second AZD1222 dose. The receptors were sampled from an adult who received the AZD1222 COVID-19 vaccine.

The chain links TRBV19 to TRBJ1-5, with 12 bases aligning to TRBD1. The CDR3 has 15 amino acids. Trimming at V came to 6 bases and at J to 6 bases, leaving 6 bases not matched to a gene. Germline V gene lookup returns CDR1 LNHDA and CDR2 SQIVND (reference sequence). For the CDR3, the DNA is TGTGCCAGTAGAGTCGGGACAGGGGGCCGTCAGCCCCAGCATTTT. The encoded protein is CASRVGTGGRQPQHF. Supplemented by reference TRBV19 and TRBJ1-5, the full variable domain reads DGGITQSPKYLFRKEGQNVTLSCEQNLNHDAMYWYRQDPGQGLRLIYYSQIVNDFQKGDIAEGYSVSREKKESFPLTVTSAQKNPTAFYLCASRVGTGGRQPQHFGDGTRLSIL.

The chain employs TRBV30 and TRBJ2-2, with no clear D. Trimming took 0 bases from V and 6 from J, leaving 8 bases between them. Germline loops: CDR1 GTSNPN, CDR2 SVGIG (reference sequence). The CDR3 covers 13 residues. CDR3 coding DNA: TGTGCCTGGAGTGTAAACGCCCCCGGGGAGCTGTTTTTT. Its protein product is CAWSVNAPGELFF.

This clone came up a few times. V is TRBV12-3 or TRBV12-4 and J is TRBJ1-5, with D possibly being TRBD1 (5 bases). Trimming took 4 bases from V and 5 from J, leaving 9 bases between them. The CDR3 length is 13 residues. The CDR3 DNA is TGTGCCAGCAGTTGGGGGGGGTATCAGCCCCAGCATTTT. Protein sequence: CASSWGGYQPQHF.

This clone was observed once. The chain is built from TRBV5-6 and TRBJ1-5; D remains unclear. Trimming removed 1 base at V and 2 bases at J, with 13 bases between. The CDR3 runs to 16 residues. From germline, CDR1 is SGHDT and CDR2 YYEEEE. This chain's CDR3 is CASSLRWERGNQPQHF. The CDR3 nucleotides are TGTGCCAGCAGCTTGCGTTGGGAGAGAGGCAATCAGCCCCAGCATTTT.

The chain uses TRBV30 and TRBJ2-3, with D tentatively TRBD2 (6 bases). The CDR3 loop spans 15 amino acids. Germline V gene sequence: CDR1 GTSNPN, CDR2 SVGIG (reference sequence). The V gene lost 1 base and the J gene lost 3 bases, with 14 bases spanning the gap. This CDR3 reads CAWSEPGGGTDTQYF. The CDR3 DNA is TGTGCCTGGAGTGAACCTGGAGGAGGGACAGATACGCAGTATTTT. Supplemented by reference TRBV30 and TRBJ2-3, the full variable domain reads SQTIHQWPATLVQPVGSPLSLECTVEGTSNPNLYWYRQAAGRGLQLLFYSVGIGQISSEVPQNLSASRPQDRQFILSSKKLLLSDSGFYLCAWSEPGGGTDTQYFGPGTRLTVL.

The chain joins TRBV20-1 to TRBJ2-6, with D perhaps given as TRBD1 or TRBD2 (6 bases each). The germline V and J ends were trimmed by 3 bases and 2 bases, with 20 bases remaining between them. CDR1 is DFQATT, CDR2 SNEGSKA, per germline (reference sequence). This CDR3 is 18 amino acids long. In DNA, the CDR3 is TGCAGTGCTAGTCCCCCGGCGTGGGGGGCTGCTGGGGCCAACGTCCTGACTTTC. It encodes CSASPPAWGAAGANVLTF.

The V call is TRBV5-1, the J call TRBJ2-1; 9 bases align to TRBD2. The CDR3 covers 13 residues. The ends lost 4 bases at V and 6 bases at J; junction bases unmatched: 2. Germline CDR1 SGHRS, CDR2 YFSETQ. The CDR3 coding sequence is TGCGCCAGCAGCCGGCGGGAGGGCAATGAGCAGTTCTTC. Translated, it gives CASSRREGNEQFF.

This clone was counted once. The V and J genes are TRBV2 and TRBJ1-2; 8 bases match TRBD1. The germline V gene has CDR1 SNHLY and CDR2 FYNNEI. The V segment lost 5 bases and the J segment 12 bases; nucleotides outside the gene matches: 5. The CDR3 extends over 11 amino acids. CDR3 nucleotide sequence: TGTGCCAGCAGTTATGGACAGGGTAACACCTTC. Protein product: CASSYGQGNTF.

The chain joins TRBV29-1 to TRBJ1-2; tentative D call: TRBD1 (5 bases). Germline V gene sequence: CDR1 SQVTM, CDR2 ANQGSEA. Trimming stripped 7 bases from V and 5 bases from J, with 20 bases between. The CDR3 is 14 amino acids. The CDR3 sequence is CSAKGRAGNYGYTF. In nucleotides, the CDR3 is TGCAGCGCCAAGGGCAGGGCAGGGAATTATGGCTACACCTTC.

The rearrangement joins TRBV27 to TRBJ1-1; D remains unclear. V was cut by 2 bases and J by 4 bases, with 11 bases left in between. CDR3 length: 14 amino acids. From germline, CDR1 is MNHEY and CDR2 SMNVEV (reference sequence). The CDR3 is CASSLVAGGTEAFF. The DNA for the CDR3 is TGTGCCAGCAGTTTAGTAGCAGGAGGCACTGAAGCTTTCTTT.

The genes are TRBV27 and TRBJ2-1, with 7 bases lining up with TRBD1. The V and J ends lost 4 bases and 3 bases, in that order; junction bases with no gene match: 6. There are 15 residues in the CDR3. Germline V gives CDR1 MNHEY, CDR2 SMNVEV (reference sequence). Here the CDR3 DNA reads TGTGCCAGCAGTTCCCGACAGGGAATCTACAATGAGCAGTTCTTC. This encodes CASSSRQGIYNEQFF.

This rearrangement joins TRBV18 to TRBJ2-7; D is undetermined. Per the germline V gene, CDR1 is KGHSH and CDR2 is LQKENI. The CDR3 runs 12 residues. V was cut by 6 bases and J by 0 bases, with 6 bases left in between. As DNA, the CDR3 is TGTGCCAGCTCCCTCAGCTCCTACGAGCAGTACTTC. This translates into CASSLSSYEQYF.

CDR3 in amino acids: CASSFVGDTEAFF. CDR3 DNA sequence: TGTGCCAGCAGCTTTGTGGGGGACACTGAAGCTTTCTTT. The J gene is TRBJ1-1, the V gene TRBV7-9; D might be TRBD1 (5 bases). CDR3 size: 13 residues. Trimming stripped 3 bases from V and 3 bases from J, with 8 bases between. The germline gives CDR1 SEHNR, CDR2 FQNEAQ (reference sequence).

The V gene is TRBV30, the J gene TRBJ1-2; possibly TRBD1 for D (5 bases). Deletions cut 2 bases from V and 7 bases from J, with 11 bases between. The germline V gene encodes CDR1 GTSNPN and CDR2 SVGIG (reference sequence). The CDR3 has 12 amino acids. CDR3 DNA sequence: TGTGCCTGGAGTCCCGACAGTCGTGGCTACACCTTC. Translation gives CAWSPDSRGYTF.

V usage is TRBV2 and J usage is TRBJ1-2; D gene ambiguous. V shed 7 bases and J shed 6 bases, with 18 bases lying between them. Germline assignment: CDR1 SNHLY and CDR2 FYNNEI. The CDR3 consists of 14 residues. This chain's CDR3 is CASKPGDRRDGYTF. In DNA, the CDR3 is TGTGCCAGCAAGCCGGGCGACCGGCGGGATGGCTACACCTTC.

The rearrangement uses TRBV19 and TRBJ2-7; no reliable D call. The germline V gene encodes CDR1 LNHDA and CDR2 SQIVND (reference sequence). V gave up 4 bases and J gave up 2 bases, with 6 bases separating them. The CDR3 contains 12 residues. CDR3 sequence reads: CASSNSPYEQYF. CDR3 in DNA: TGTGCCAGTAGTAACAGCCCCTACGAGCAGTACTTC.

This clone came up a few times. This sequence joins TRBV15 and TRBJ1-4; D ambiguous. Germline assignment: CDR1 LNHNV and CDR2 YYDKDF (reference sequence). This CDR3 contains 13 residues. Deletions cut 5 bases from V and 7 bases from J, with 11 bases between. CDR3 nucleotides: TGTGCCACCAGCCCGGGAGGCGGTGAAAAACTGTTTTTT. It yields the protein CATSPGGGEKLFF.

This chain links TRBV3-1 (or the pseudogene TRBV3-2) with TRBJ2-7; 8 bases map to TRBD2. J was trimmed by 2 bases and V by 5 bases; bases with no gene match: 5. This CDR3 is 14 amino acids long. Germline-derived CDR1 and CDR2 are LGHDT and YNNKEL (reference sequence). CDR3 nucleotides: TGTGCCAGCAGCTCTTTCGGGAGGGCCTACGAGCAGTACTTC. As protein: CASSSFGRAYEQYF.

The chain is built from TRBV6-5 and TRBJ2-1; 11 positions match TRBD2. This CDR3 comprises 15 residues. V lost 8 bases and J lost 7; bases outside the gene matches: 10. Germline CDR1 MNHEY, CDR2 SVGAGI. The CDR3 bases are TGTGCCAGCGGCAACCTAGCGGGAGGACAGAATGAGCAGTTCTTC. It codes for CASGNLAGGQNEQFF.

The CDR3, as DNA: TGTGCCAGCAGTGACAGGGACGATCAGCCCCAGCATTTT. It encodes CASSDRDDQPQHF. The rearrangement uses TRBV2 and TRBJ1-5; weak D call: TRBD1 (5 bases). Germline values: CDR1 SNHLY, CDR2 FYNNEI. V was pared by 3 bases and J by 5 bases, with 8 bases between. CDR3 length equals 13 residues.

The chain couples TRBV6-5 to TRBJ2-7, with 11 bases matching TRBD1. The CDR3 runs 13 residues. Germline V lookup: CDR1 MNHEY, CDR2 SVGAGI. V shed 11 bases and J 4 bases; nucleotides not matched to a gene: 7. The CDR3 reads CAAPGTGGYEQYF. The CDR3 bases are TGTGCCGCACCCGGGACAGGGGGGTACGAGCAGTACTTC.

V usage is TRBV7-7 and J usage is TRBJ2-1; 8 bases fit TRBD1. Germline V gene sequence: CDR1 SSHAT, CDR2 FNYEAQ (reference sequence). The CDR3 spans 17 residues. V was pared by 5 bases and J by 4 bases, with 13 bases of the junction left unmatched. CDR3 sequence reads: CASSPHPGGASYNEQFF. In nucleotides, the CDR3 is TGTGCCAGCAGCCCCCACCCAGGGGGCGCTTCGTACAATGAGCAGTTCTTC.

The chain is built from TRBV5-1 and TRBJ1-3; D unresolved. The CDR3 totals 14 residues. Trimming cost V 4 bases and J 0 bases, with 8 bases left between them. Germline CDR1 SGHRS, CDR2 YFSETQ. The CDR3 loop is CASSTETSGNTIYF. DNA for the CDR3: TGCGCCAGCAGCACTGAGACCTCTGGAAACACCATATATTTT.

The chain recombines TRBV12-3 or TRBV12-4 with TRBJ1-2, with unresolved D. The CDR3 covers 12 residues. Trimming cost V 1 base and J 2 bases, with 2 bases left between them. The CDR3 is CASSLGNYGYTF. CDR3 nucleotides: TGTGCCAGCAGTTTAGGGAACTATGGCTACACCTTC.

This clone was detected once. This rearrangement joins TRBV28 to TRBJ2-7; D is uncertain. Trimming pared 3 bases from V and 5 bases from J, leaving 8 bases between. The CDR3 runs to 12 residues. The germline V gene has CDR1 MDHEN and CDR2 SYDVKM. The CDR3 spells CASSFGYDEQYF. The CDR3 bases are TGTGCCAGCAGTTTTGGATATGACGAGCAGTACTTC. Complete variable domain (other parts from reference TRBV28 and TRBJ2-7): DVKVTQSSRYLVKRTGEKVFLECVQDMDHENMFWYRQDPGLGLRLIYFSYDVKMKEKGDIPEGYSVSREKKERFSLILESASTNQTSMYLCASSFGYDEQYFGPGTRLTVT.

This clone was found a few times. This sequence joins TRBV6-5 and TRBJ2-7; 12 nucleotides line up with TRBD1. The CDR3 length is 15 residues. Germline V CDR1 and CDR2: MNHEY, SVGAGI. V lost 5 bases, J lost 2 bases, and 4 bases stayed unmatched. The CDR3 nucleotides read TGTGCCAGCAGTCGGGACAGGGGGCTCACCTACGAGCAGTACTTC. Translation: CASSRDRGLTYEQYF.

V and J are TRBV5-1 and TRBJ2-5; the match to TRBD2 covers 7 bases. This CDR3 has 14 amino acids. Germline CDR1 and CDR2: SGHRS and YFSETQ. J gave up 0 bases and V 4 bases, and 3 bases lay outside the gene matches. CDR3 sequence reads: CASSETSHQETQYF. In nucleotides, the CDR3 is TGCGCCAGCAGCGAGACTAGCCACCAAGAGACCCAGTACTTC.

V usage is TRBV6-4 and J usage is TRBJ2-2; D is possibly TRBD1 (6 bases). Trimming left V 9 bases short and J 4 bases short, with 15 bases between. Germline-derived CDR1 and CDR2 are MRHNA and SNTAGT. The CDR3 runs 14 residues. The DNA of the CDR3 is TGTGCCAGTAAACCGACAGGCTTCACCGGGGAGCTGTTTTTT. This sequence encodes CASKPTGFTGELFF.

The chain uses TRBV5-1 and TRBJ2-1, with 7 bases matching TRBD2. Germline V gene sequence: CDR1 SGHRS, CDR2 YFSETQ. CDR3 length: 16 amino acids. The ends lost 2 bases at V and 0 bases at J; junction bases unmatched: 5. CDR3 residues: CASSLSGASSYNEQFF. The CDR3 DNA follows: TGCGCCAGCAGCTTAAGCGGGGCCAGCTCCTACAATGAGCAGTTCTTC.